This T cell receptor (beta chain) was found in a study of T-cell memory formation after mild COVID-19. CDR3 length: 15 residues. This clonotype was observed a handful of times. The antigen is undetermined. cDNA libraries for TCR alpha and TCR beta, carrying sample barcodes and UMIs, came from 5'RACE with constant-segment primers. TCRdb used MiXCR to reprocess the 5' RACE reads, holding one entry per CDR3 protein. The sample has roughly 450,000 distinct CDR3 sequences, roughly 20% seen once; the top ten hold roughly 12%. Study observations and caveats: Within pre-infection memory, some responding clones were found, suggesting cross-reactive memory joined. Later expanders leaned CD4+, whereas day 15 to 85 contracting clones were balanced CD4/CD8. Contracting CD4+ clones lay largely in CM and EM, with CD8+ ones residing in EMRA.

This sequence was found in an adult woman who had mild COVID-19 (a few samples of this study predate the infection). Cell type and time point are not known. Sequencing was carried out using PBMCs or a T cell subset sorted from them (not recorded which). The chain joins TRBV21-1 to TRBJ2-7; the DNA was not used to check the table's D call, TRBD1. TRBV21-1 is given as a pseudogene. CDR3 amino acids: CASSKGQGIPNEQYF. CDR3 DNA sequence: TGTGCCAGCAGCAAAGGTCAGGGAATCCCCAACGAGCAGTACTTC.